This T cell receptor beta chain was identified during a study of blood T cell repertoires in COVID-19. Overall study context: Samples of COVID-19 (acute and convalescent) were obtained from the United States, Italy and Spain. PBMCs, B-cell-depleted T cells, or T cells provided the cDNA or gDNA that made up the material.

In the authors' methods: Estimation of nucleated cell counts was performed using reference gene primer amplification. Generated by immunoSEQ multiplex PCR, the TCRdb table keeps only in-frame clones and is missing some. V, J and clone size were drawn from that table, and D and trimming were deduced from the DNA. The sample carries about 170,000 clones, 86% recorded once. Germline V gives CDR1 MNHEY, CDR2 SVGEGT. The CDR3 is 18 residues long. V was clipped by 5 bases and J by 0 bases; unmatched bases: 12. This receptor was identified in an older man with acute or convalescent COVID-19. The sequencing sample was made of peripheral blood. V and J are TRBV6-2 or TRBV6-3 and TRBJ1-4; 7 bases match TRBD1. CDR3 sequence: CASSPRRGGVTTNEKLFF. The CDR3 coding sequence is TGTGCCAGCAGTCCCCGTAGAGGGGGCGTTACAACTAATGAAAAACTGTTTTTT.